This T cell receptor beta chain was obtained from a study of control samples from healthy donors and cancer patients (dated by TCRdb to 2020 to 2022). The library was generated by the immunoSEQ multiplex PCR assay. TCRdb limited this immuneACCESS table to in-frame rearrangements with V and J called. A share of clones is missing; checked studies link under half to unresolved V genes, and the rest is unexplained. The sample table lists 100,000 or so clones, 83% of them with a count of one. About 12% of the sample is in the top ten clones. From the germline V gene, CDR1 is MNHEY and CDR2 is SVGAGI. Measured from the cysteine to the phenylalanine, the CDR3 is 12 residues long. CDR3 DNA only is kept here, 36 bases in frame from base 1. Deletion took 6 bases off V and 7 bases off J, with a span of 12 bases between the germline ends. Worth noting for this clone: Which antigen it targets is not known. One base away there is no much larger clone; base qualities are not given.

The specimen was blood. The sequence links TRBV6-5 to TRBJ1-1; the D gene cannot be named for sure. The sequence was collected from a woman in her forties or fifties in good health. The nucleotides read TGTGCCAGCAGCGACTCGACCTTTGAAGCTTTCTTT. Protein translation: CASSDSTFEAFF.